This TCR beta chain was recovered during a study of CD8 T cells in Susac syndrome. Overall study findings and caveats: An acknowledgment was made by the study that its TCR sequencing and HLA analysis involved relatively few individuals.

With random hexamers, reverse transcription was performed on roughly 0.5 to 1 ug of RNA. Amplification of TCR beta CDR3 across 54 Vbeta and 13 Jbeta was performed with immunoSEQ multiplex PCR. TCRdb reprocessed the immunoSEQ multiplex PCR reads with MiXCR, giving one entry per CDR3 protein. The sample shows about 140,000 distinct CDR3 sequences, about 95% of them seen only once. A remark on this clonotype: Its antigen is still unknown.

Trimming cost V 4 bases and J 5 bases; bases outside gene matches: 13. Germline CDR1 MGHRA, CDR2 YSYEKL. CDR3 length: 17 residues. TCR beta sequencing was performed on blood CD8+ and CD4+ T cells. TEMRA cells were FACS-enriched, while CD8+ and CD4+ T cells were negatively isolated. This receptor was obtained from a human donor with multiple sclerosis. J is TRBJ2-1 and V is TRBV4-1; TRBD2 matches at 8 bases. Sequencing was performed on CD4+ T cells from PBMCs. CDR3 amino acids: CASSLLLGLGRDNEQFF. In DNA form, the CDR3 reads TGCGCCAGCAGCCTCCTACTGGGACTAGGGAGAGACAATGAGCAGTTCTTC.